This T cell receptor (beta chain) was retrieved from a study of CD8 T cells in Susac syndrome. The CDR3 is 15 residues long. V trimming: 6 bases; J trimming: 5 bases; junction bases outside the gene matches: 9. The authors reverse transcribed roughly 0.5 to 1 ug RNA with random hexamers. One entry per CDR3 protein results from TCRdb running MiXCR on the immunoSEQ multiplex PCR reads. The table records 100,000 to 150,000 distinct CDR3 sequences, around 95% of them present only once. Sequenced: CD8+ T cells from PBMCs. The receptor was isolated from a human donor with Susac syndrome. This chain uses TRBV12-3 or TRBV12-4 with TRBJ2-5; TRBD1 matches at 10 bases. The DNA for the CDR3 is TGTGCCAGCAGCCCTCTCGGGACAGGGGAGGAGACCCAGTACTTC. It encodes CASSPLGTGEETQYF.